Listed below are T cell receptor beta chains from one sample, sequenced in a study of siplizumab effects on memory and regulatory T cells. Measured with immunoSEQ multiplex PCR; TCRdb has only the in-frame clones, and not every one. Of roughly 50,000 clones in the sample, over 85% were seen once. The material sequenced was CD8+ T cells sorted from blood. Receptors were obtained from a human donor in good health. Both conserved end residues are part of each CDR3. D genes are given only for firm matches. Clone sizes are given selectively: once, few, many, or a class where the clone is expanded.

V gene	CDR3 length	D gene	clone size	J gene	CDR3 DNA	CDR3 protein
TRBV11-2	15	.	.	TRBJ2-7	TGTGCCAGCAGCAAAACCCAGGGTGTCTCCTACGAGCAGTACTTC	CASSKTQGVSYEQYF
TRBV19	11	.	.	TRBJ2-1	TGTGCCAGTAGTTTAAACCATGAGCAGTTCTTC	CASSLNHEQFF
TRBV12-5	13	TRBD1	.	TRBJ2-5	TGTGCTAGTGGTCCGGGACAGGGGGAGACCCAGTACTTC	CASGPGQGETQYF
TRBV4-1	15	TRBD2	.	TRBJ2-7	TGCGCCAGCAGCCAAGCCCTAGCGGGGTCTACGAGGCAGTACTTC	CASSQALAGSTRQYF
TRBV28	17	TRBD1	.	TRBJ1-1	TGTGCCAGCAGTTTTGGGGGACAGGGGCCCCCGAACACTGAAGCTTTCTTT	CASSFGGQGPPNTEAFF
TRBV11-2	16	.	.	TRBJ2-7	TGTGCCAGCAGCTTAGTCACCAGACTCCTTCCCTACGAGCAGTACTTC	CASSLVTRLLPYEQYF
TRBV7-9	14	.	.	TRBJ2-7	TGTGCCAGCAGCTCAGGACAGAGCTACTACGAGCAGTACTTC	CASSSGQSYYEQYF
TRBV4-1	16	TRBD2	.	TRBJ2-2	TGCGCCAGCAGCCAACTTAGCGGGATAGACACCGGGGAGCTGTTTTTT	CASSQLSGIDTGELFF
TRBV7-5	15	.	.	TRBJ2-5	TGTGTCAGAAGCTCCTTAGACAGGGCAGTAAAGACCCAGTACTTC	CVRSSLDRAVKTQYF
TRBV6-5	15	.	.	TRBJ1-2	TGTGCCAGCAGTTACGCCAGGGAATTAGAATATGGCTACACCTTC	CASSYARELEYGYTF
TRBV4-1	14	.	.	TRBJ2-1	TGCGCCAGCAGCCAAGAGGCCCCTAGGGATGAGCAGTTCTTC	CASSQEAPRDEQFF
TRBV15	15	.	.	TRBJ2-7	TGTGCCACCAGCAGAGAAAGGACGGTTACCTACGAGCAGTACTTC	CATSRERTVTYEQYF
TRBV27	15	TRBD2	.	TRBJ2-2	TGTGCCAGCGGCCCGGGGGGGGGCGGAGGCGGGGAGCTGTTTTTT	CASGPGGGGGGELFF
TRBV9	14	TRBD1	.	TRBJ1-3	TGTGCCAGCAGGGGCAGGGGGTCTGGAAACACCATATATTTT	CASRGRGSGNTIYF
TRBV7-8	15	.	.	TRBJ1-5	TGTGCCAGCAGCTTAGGAGGATGGGGACGGGATCCCCAGCATTTT	CASSLGGWGRDPQHF
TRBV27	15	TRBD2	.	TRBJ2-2	TGTGCCAGCAGTCCCCTGATGGGGGGGAACGGGGAGCTGTTTTTT	CASSPLMGGNGELFF
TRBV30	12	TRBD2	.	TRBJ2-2	TGTGCTAGCGGGACGAACACCGGGGAGCTGTTTTTT	CASGTNTGELFF
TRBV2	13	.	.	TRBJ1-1	TGTGCCAGCAACGGGCCATCAAACACTGAAGCTTTCTTT	CASNGPSNTEAFF
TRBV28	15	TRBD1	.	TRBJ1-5	TGTGCCAGCAGACCCTCATACAGGGGGAATCAGCCCCAGCATTTT	CASRPSYRGNQPQHF
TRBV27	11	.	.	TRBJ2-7	TGTGCCAGCAGTTTTACCTACGAGCAGTACTTC	CASSFTYEQYF
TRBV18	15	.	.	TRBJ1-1	TGTGCCAGCTCACCTTACGGGGAGATGAACACTGAAGCTTTCTTT	CASSPYGEMNTEAFF
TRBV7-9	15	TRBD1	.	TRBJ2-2	TGTGCCAGCTATCGGACAGGGGTTGACACCGGGGAGCTGTTTTTT	CASYRTGVDTGELFF
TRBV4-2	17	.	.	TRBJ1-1	TGTGCCAGCAGCCAAGATCGTGGGAGATCCCAAAACACTGAAGCTTTCTTT	CASSQDRGRSQNTEAFF
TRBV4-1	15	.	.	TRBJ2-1	TGCGCCAGCAGCCAGGGCCTTCACAGTCGTGGTGAGCAGTTCTTC	CASSQGLHSRGEQFF
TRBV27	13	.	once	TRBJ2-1	TGTGCCAGCAGTTGGAGGGATGGCAATGAGCAGTTCTTC	CASSWRDGNEQFF
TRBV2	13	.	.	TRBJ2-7	TGTGCCAGCATTGGGGGACCCTCCTACGAGCAGTACTTC	CASIGGPSYEQYF